This TCR beta chain is from a study of blood T cells in healthy people across ages (dated by TCRdb to 2014 to 2015). Study-level background: In model experiments, template switching captured about one uniquely barcoded TCR beta cDNA molecule for every two T cells. Age-related changes in TCR beta repertoire diversity were measured in the study by deep sequencing normalized with unique cDNA molecular identifiers. The donors were split into four age groups: young (average about 15 years), middle-aged (over 35), aged (62) and long-lived (about 82). To avoid experimental bias, donors of different ages were spread randomly across the sequencing lanes. The study analyzed two additional independent replicas of 1 million unique cDNA reads from the same blood draw for two donors, one aged 18 to 30 and one aged 80 or older.

Concerning this clonotype: The antigen this receptor binds is unknown. Per-nucleotide qualities are absent, and no much larger clonotype sits a single base away.

The library was obtained by 5' RACE. TCRdb shows the sequencer as Illumina HiSeq 2500. A second PCR of roughly 6 to 11 cycles was performed with a sample-barcoded 5' primer and a J-beta primer mix. A unique molecular identifier was introduced onto each TCR beta cDNA molecule by a template-switch 5' adaptor carrying 12 random nucleotides. Each sample yielded at least 2.5 million CDR3-containing paired-end reads. First-strand cDNA was synthesized from all RNA with the Mint cDNA synthesis kit, primed by a TRBC-specific oligonucleotide. Following uracil-DNA glycosylase treatment, a first 18-cycle PCR with universal primers M1SS and BC2_uni_R was performed on all cDNA. Per the original workflow: Each sample was normalized by randomly selecting 1 million high-quality reads, each carrying a distinct molecular identifier. Reads with shared molecular identifiers were discarded instead of being binned into consensus sequences. MiTCR, run with a Q25 quality threshold and the strictest error-elimination algorithm, handled CDR3 identification, clonotype clustering and error correction. Lower-bound total TCR beta diversity was estimated with a nonparametric unseen species model using Euler transformation. Starting from the raw public reads, TCRdb applied fastp trimming at Q25, assembled clones with MiXCR and retained in-frame beta chains. Here each entry gathers all rows of one CDR3 protein and keeps the most common genes and DNA. TCRdb's processing, not the study's, gives the V and J calls here. The sample yields about 750,000 distinct CDR3 sequences; about 55% were counted once. The top ten constitute 40% to 50% of the sample.

Summary of the overall study and its limitations: Because profiling used bulk unsorted PBMCs, naive and antigen-experienced compartments could not be compared conclusively. As age increased, observed TCR beta diversity per million T cells dropped in a roughly linear way, and a significant reduction was already evident by age 40. Donor CMV infection status was unknown, potentially confounding age-related changes in expanded clonotypes. There was a strong correlation between observed TCR beta diversity and the percentage of naive T cells measured by flow cytometry. Compared with the aged group, the long-lived group had more naive CD4+ T cells, fewer expanded clones and increased TCR diversity, a pattern suggesting age selection. Estimates of total diversity from one million sequenced T cells were regarded as lower bounds and underestimates.

The junction shows trimming of 5 bases on V and 0 bases on J, plus 14 bases between the germline ends. Taken from the germline V gene (reference sequence), the CDR1 and CDR2 loops are SEHNR and FQNEAQ. From cysteine to phenylalanine, the CDR3 is 15 amino acids long. Left in the record is the CDR3 DNA by itself, 45 bases read in frame from the first base. Donors were 39 systemically healthy Caucasian individuals from Russia aged roughly 6 to 90 years. Each donor gave approximately 10 milliliters of peripheral blood, collected into EDTA-treated Vacutainer tubes. Ficoll-Paque density-gradient centrifugation was used to isolate PBMCs, with at least 7 million per sample. Total RNA, at least 6 micrograms per sample, was extracted from PBMCs with Trizol reagent. The percentages of naive CD45RAhigh/CD27high T cells were determined by flow cytometry on a PBMC aliquot from every donor.

The clonotype comes from an elderly man in good health. The sequence joins TRBV7-9 to TRBJ2-7; the D gene may be TRBD1 or TRBD2, since each aligns over 7 bases. Sequenced: blood. The DNA sequence is TGTGCCAGCAGCGCAGGGGGGGTTCCCTCCTACGAGCAGTACTTC. The encoded protein is CASSAGGVPSYEQYF.